These T cell receptor beta chains were read from a single sample in a study of a mutant IDH1 vaccine in newly diagnosed glioma. Here immunoSEQ multiplex PCR was the method, and the copy in TCRdb shows in-frame clones only, minus some. Of 45,000 to 55,000 clones listed, 86% are singletons. This sample comprised PBMCs, obtained from a glioma patient treated with radiotherapy, temozolomide or both. The receptor source for this set is a man aged 35 to 55 with glioma. CDR3s include the opening cysteine and the closing phenylalanine or tryptophan. D genes are given only for firm matches. The size entry is marked missing in some rows and otherwise reads once, few, many or a size class.

clone_size | cdr3_length | j_call | d_call | v_call | cdr3_nt | cdr3_aa
. | 11 | TRBJ2-7 | . | TRBV10-2 | TGCGCCAGCAGTGAATGGACGGAGCAGTACTTC | CASSEWTEQYF
. | 17 | TRBJ2-3 | TRBD2 | TRBV9 | TGTGCCAGCAGCTTAAGGACTAGCGGAAAAGGTTTAGATACGCAGTATTTT | CASSLRTSGKGLDTQYF
. | 14 | TRBJ2-1 | . | TRBV6-5 | TGTGCCAGCAGTTACCGTTATTCCTACAATGAGCAGTTCTTC | CASSYRYSYNEQFF
. | 17 | TRBJ2-1 | . | TRBV2 | TGTGCCAGCAGTGATCGACAAGGGACTGGGACCTACAATGAGCAGTTCTTC | CASSDRQGTGTYNEQFF
. | 15 | TRBJ1-2 | TRBD1 | TRBV5-1 | TGCGCCAGCAGCTTACCTAAAGGGGGCGGAGGGGGCTACACCTTC | CASSLPKGGGGGYTF
. | 16 | TRBJ2-3 | . | TRBV5-6 | TGTGCCAGCAGCTTGCTCCCGGACTGGAGCACAGATACGCAGTATTTT | CASSLLPDWSTDTQYF
. | 12 | TRBJ1-2 | . | TRBV7-2 | TGTGCCAGCAGCCACGGACAAGGCGGCCACACCTTC | CASSHGQGGHTF
. | 16 | TRBJ2-5 | . | TRBV18 | TGTGCCAGCTCCCGTCAACGAACCGATAACCAAGAGACCCAGTACTTC | CASSRQRTDNQETQYF
. | 14 | TRBJ1-5 | . | TRBV19 | TGTGCCAGTAGGGGTGATTATAGCAATCAGCCCCAGCATTTT | CASRGDYSNQPQHF
. | 16 | TRBJ1-5 | . | TRBV19 | TGTGCCAGTAGTATCCCCGGGGCGGTAGGCAATCAGCCCCAGCATTTT | CASSIPGAVGNQPQHF
once | 15 | TRBJ2-3 | TRBD2 | TRBV19 | TGTGCCAGTAGTATCGCCAGCGGGGGCACAGATACGCAGTATTTT | CASSIASGGTDTQYF
. | 16 | TRBJ2-3 | TRBD2 | TRBV7-8 | TGTGCCAGCAGCGACTTCTCCGGGGGGGGCACAGATACGCAGTATTTT | CASSDFSGGGTDTQYF
once | 14 | TRBJ2-7 | . | TRBV27 | TGTGCCAGCAGTAGACAGGCCTTGGGATACGAGCAGTACTTC | CASSRQALGYEQYF
. | 14 | TRBJ1-5 | . | TRBV15 | TGTGCCACCGAGGCGGGACATGGCAATCAGCCCCAGCATTTT | CATEAGHGNQPQHF
. | 15 | TRBJ2-2 | TRBD2 | TRBV11-3 | TGTGCCAGCAGCTTAGGGGGACTAGCATCCGGGGAGCTGTTTTTT | CASSLGGLASGELFF
. | 16 | TRBJ2-7 | TRBD1 | TRBV6-6 | TGTGCCAGCAGTTCCCAAGGACAGGGGAGGCCCTACGAGCAGTACTTC | CASSSQGQGRPYEQYF
. | 14 | TRBJ2-7 | TRBD2 | TRBV6-5 | TGTGCCAGCAGCACTAGCGGACTCTCCTACGAGCAGTACTTC | CASSTSGLSYEQYF
few | 14 | TRBJ2-2 | . | TRBV19 | TGTGCCAGTCGTCCCGGGGGGAACACCGGGGAGCTGTTTTTT | CASRPGGNTGELFF
. | 14 | TRBJ1-2 | . | TRBV5-1 | TGCGCCAGCAGCTTGGCACAGGCCCCCTATGGCTACACCTTC | CASSLAQAPYGYTF
. | 15 | TRBJ1-1 | . | TRBV7-9 | TGTGCCAGCAGCCCAAGTGGGGGCCTGGGGACTGAAGCTTTCTTT | CASSPSGGLGTEAFF
. | 13 | TRBJ2-7 | . | TRBV6-5 | TGTGCCAGCAGGTCAGGAGTATTGCGCGAGCAGTACTTC | CASRSGVLREQYF
. | 13 | TRBJ1-2 | TRBD1 | TRBV29-1 | TGCAGCGTACAGGGGTCGGTCGGCTATGGCTACACCTTC | CSVQGSVGYGYTF
few | 15 | TRBJ2-5 | TRBD2 | TRBV4-1 | TGCGCCAGCAGCCAAGATAGCGGGAGCTCGAAGACCCAGTACTTC | CASSQDSGSSKTQYF
. | 14 | TRBJ1-2 | . | TRBV27 | TGTGCCAGCAGTTTACTCGGATCTAACTATGGCTACACCTTC | CASSLLGSNYGYTF
. | 14 | TRBJ2-2 | . | TRBV5-8 | TGTGCCAGCAGCTCCTTACTTGGTTCCGGGGAGCTGTTTTTT | CASSSLLGSGELFF
. | 14 | TRBJ1-1 | TRBD1 | TRBV5-1 | TGCGCCAGCAGCTACCGGGACAGGGGAACTGAAGCTTTCTTT | CASSYRDRGTEAFF
. | 13 | TRBJ1-1 | . | TRBV11-2 | TGTGCCAGCAGCTCAGCGGGGAGCACTGAAGCTTTCTTT | CASSSAGSTEAFF
. | 16 | TRBJ1-1 | TRBD1 | TRBV5-8 | TGTGCCAGCAGTTTGTTGACAGGGGCGGTGGGCGCTGAAGCTTTCTTT | CASSLLTGAVGAEAFF
. | 11 | TRBJ2-1 | . | TRBV29-1 | TGCAGCGTTGAAGAAGGCCCTGAGCAGTTCTTC | CSVEEGPEQFF
. | 14 | TRBJ1-2 | . | TRBV5-1 | TGCGCCAGCAGCTTGGTGGGGGGTGACTATGGCTACACCTTC | CASSLVGGDYGYTF
. | 19 | TRBJ2-7 | TRBD2 | TRBV7-2 | TGTGCCAGCAGCAGTCCCTCCGGGACTAACCCCGGCAGTAAGTACGAGCAGTACTTC | CASSSPSGTNPGSKYEQYF
. | 13 | TRBJ1-4 | TRBD1 | TRBV4-1 | TGCGCCATCTCAAACCGACAGGGGGAGAAACTGTTTTTT | CAISNRQGEKLFF
. | 13 | TRBJ2-3 | TRBD1 | TRBV4-1 | TGCGCCAGCAGCGCAACAGGGGCAGATACGCAGTATTTT | CASSATGADTQYF
. | 11 | TRBJ1-1 | . | TRBV27 | TGTGCCACCCAAACGACAGCCGAAGCTTTCTTT | CATQTTAEAFF
few | 11 | TRBJ1-2 | . | TRBV28 | TGTGCCAGCAGTTCTACCCTAGGCTACACCTTC | CASSSTLGYTF
once | 11 | TRBJ1-1 | . | TRBV19 | TGTGCCAGTAGTATAAGGGGTGGGGCTTTCTTT | CASSIRGGAFF
. | 12 | TRBJ1-1 | . | TRBV6-5 | TGTGCCAGCGGGCAATCGGACACTGAAGCTTTCTTT | CASGQSDTEAFF
. | 14 | TRBJ1-2 | . | TRBV10-3 | TGTGCCATCAGTTTTCCAGGGATTTATAATGGCTACACCTTC | CAISFPGIYNGYTF
. | 13 | TRBJ1-4 | TRBD1 | TRBV7-9 | TGTGCCAGCAAAACGGGACAGGGTGAAAAACTGTTTTTT | CASKTGQGEKLFF
. | 11 | TRBJ2-1 | . | TRBV2 | TGTGCCAGCAGTGGCTGGGATGAGCAGTTCTTC | CASSGWDEQFF
. | 15 | TRBJ2-3 | TRBD2 | TRBV19 | TGTGCCAGTAGTATACTAGCGGGGACCACAGATACGCAGTATTTT | CASSILAGTTDTQYF
few | 14 | TRBJ2-7 | . | TRBV5-4 | TGTGCCAGCAGCTTGGATGGCCCACCCTACGAGCAGTACTTC | CASSLDGPPYEQYF
few | 12 | TRBJ1-2 | . | TRBV28 | TGTGCCAGCAGTGTTGGGTCCTATGGCTACACCTTC | CASSVGSYGYTF
. | 11 | TRBJ2-7 | . | TRBV2 | TGTGCCAGCAGGGACTTCTACGAGCAGTACTTC | CASRDFYEQYF
. | 16 | TRBJ2-7 | . | TRBV28 | TGTGCCAGCAGTTTAGCACAAAGGCGGGGTTATGGTGAGCAGTACTTC | CASSLAQRRGYGEQYF
. | 16 | TRBJ2-7 | TRBD1 | TRBV7-6 | TGTGCCAGCAGCCGGAAGGGGGGGACAGGGACCTACGAGCAGTACTTC | CASSRKGGTGTYEQYF
. | 13 | TRBJ2-7 | TRBD2 | TRBV27 | TGTGCCAGCAGTTGGGAGCGGGGATACGAGCAGTACTTC | CASSWERGYEQYF
. | 16 | TRBJ2-2 | . | TRBV11-3 | TGTGCCAGCAGGCCCGAAGGAGGGACGAACACCGGGGAGCTGTTTTTT | CASRPEGGTNTGELFF